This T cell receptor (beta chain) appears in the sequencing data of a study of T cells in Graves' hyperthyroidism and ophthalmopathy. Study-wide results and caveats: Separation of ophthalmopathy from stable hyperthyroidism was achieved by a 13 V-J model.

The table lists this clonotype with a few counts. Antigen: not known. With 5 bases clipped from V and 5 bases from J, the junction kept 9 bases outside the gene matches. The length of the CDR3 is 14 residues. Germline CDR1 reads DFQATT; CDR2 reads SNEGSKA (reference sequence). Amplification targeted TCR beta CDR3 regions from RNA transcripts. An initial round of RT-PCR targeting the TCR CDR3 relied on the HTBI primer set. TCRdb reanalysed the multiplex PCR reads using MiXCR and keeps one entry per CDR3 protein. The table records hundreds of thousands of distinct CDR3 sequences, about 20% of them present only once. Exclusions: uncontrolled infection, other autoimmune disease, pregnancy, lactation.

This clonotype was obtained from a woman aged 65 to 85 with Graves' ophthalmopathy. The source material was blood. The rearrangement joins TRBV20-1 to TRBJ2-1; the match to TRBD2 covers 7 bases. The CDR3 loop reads CSAGMGLLNNEQFF. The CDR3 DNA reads TGCAGTGCTGGGATGGGACTACTCAACAATGAGCAGTTCTTC.